This TCR beta chain was sequenced during a study of patients and donors after allogeneic stem cell transplantation. In TCRdb, the RT-PCR reads were re-called with MiXCR into one record per CDR3 protein. In the table there are around 240,000 distinct CDR3 sequences, around an eighth of which are singletons. This clonotype has a handful of counts. The V and J ends lost 3 bases and 0 bases respectively, with 14 bases between them. The CDR3 loop spans 17 amino acids. CDR1 is SGHTA and CDR2 is FQGNSA in the germline V gene. This chain connects TRBV7-2 to TRBJ2-2; TRBD1 might be the D (5 bases). The sequence came from a human donor who was either an allogeneic HSCT recipient or a stem cell or donor lymphocyte infusion donor (not recorded which). It is not recorded whose cells these are; they may come from a transplant donor. Input material: blood, either unsorted or a sorted T cell fraction (not recorded which). The CDR3 DNA reads as TGTGCCAGCAGCTTCCGAGACAGTGGATCGAACACCGGGGAGCTGTTTTTT. As protein: CASSFRDSGSNTGELFF.